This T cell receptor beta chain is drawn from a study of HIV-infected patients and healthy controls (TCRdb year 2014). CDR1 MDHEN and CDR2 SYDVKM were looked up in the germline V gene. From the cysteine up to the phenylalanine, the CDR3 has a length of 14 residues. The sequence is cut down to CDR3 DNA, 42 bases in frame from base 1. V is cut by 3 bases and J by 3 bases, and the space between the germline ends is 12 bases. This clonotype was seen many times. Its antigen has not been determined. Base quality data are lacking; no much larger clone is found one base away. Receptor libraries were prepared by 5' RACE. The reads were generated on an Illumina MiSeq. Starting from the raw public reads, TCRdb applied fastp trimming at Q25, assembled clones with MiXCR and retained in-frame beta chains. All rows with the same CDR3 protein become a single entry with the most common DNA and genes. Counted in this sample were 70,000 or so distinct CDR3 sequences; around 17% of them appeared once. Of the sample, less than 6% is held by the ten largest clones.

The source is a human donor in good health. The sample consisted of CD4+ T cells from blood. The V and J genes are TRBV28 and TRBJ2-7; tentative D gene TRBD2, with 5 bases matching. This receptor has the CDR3 CASSLIPGSYEQYF. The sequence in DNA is TGTGCCAGCAGTTTGATTCCGGGGAGCTACGAGCAGTACTTC. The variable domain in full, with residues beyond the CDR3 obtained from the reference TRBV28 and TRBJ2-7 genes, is DVKVTQSSRYLVKRTGEKVFLECVQDMDHENMFWYRQDPGLGLRLIYFSYDVKMKEKGDIPEGYSVSREKKERFSLILESASTNQTSMYLCASSLIPGSYEQYFGPGTRLTVT.